Listed below are T cell receptor beta chains from one sample, sequenced in a study of blood T cell repertoires in COVID-19. Libraries were prepared by immunoSEQ multiplex PCR; TCRdb keeps only in-frame clonotypes and omits some of them. In the table there are tens of thousands of clones, more than 85% of which are singletons. What was sequenced was peripheral blood. The receptors come from a man between 65 and 85 years old with active COVID-19. Both conserved end residues are part of each CDR3. The order of the fields is D gene, V gene, clone size, J gene, CDR3 DNA, CDR3 protein. A D gene is named only where the DNA matches it firmly. A row's size may be missing; if present it is once, few, many or a size class.

D gene: NA
V gene: TRBV19
clone size: NA
J gene: TRBJ1-2
CDR3 DNA: TGTGCCAGTAGTATCCCGCCGGCGGGCTATGGCTACACCTTC
CDR3 protein: CASSIPPAGYGYTF

D gene: TRBD1
V gene: TRBV7-2
clone size: NA
J gene: TRBJ1-4
CDR3 DNA: TGTGCCAGCAGCCCCAGAGGGGGCCCTGCAACTAATGAAAAACTGTTTTTT
CDR3 protein: CASSPRGGPATNEKLFF

D gene: NA
V gene: TRBV2
clone size: NA
J gene: TRBJ2-7
CDR3 DNA: TGTGCCAGCAGACTAGCCGCTCCCCACGAGCAGTACTTC
CDR3 protein: CASRLAAPHEQYF

D gene: TRBD1
V gene: TRBV4-1
clone size: NA
J gene: TRBJ2-2
CDR3 DNA: TGCGCCAGCAGCCAAGATCCGGACAGGGCGAACACCGGGGAGCTGTTTTTT
CDR3 protein: CASSQDPDRANTGELFF

D gene: TRBD2
V gene: TRBV15
clone size: NA
J gene: TRBJ2-5
CDR3 DNA: TGTGCCACCAGCACAAGCGGGGGGTACCAAGAGACCCAGTACTTC
CDR3 protein: CATSTSGGYQETQYF

D gene: TRBD2
V gene: TRBV14
clone size: NA
J gene: TRBJ2-2
CDR3 DNA: TGTGCCAGCAGCCAGCTAGCGGGAGGCGGGACCGGGGAGCTGTTTTTT
CDR3 protein: CASSQLAGGGTGELFF

D gene: TRBD2
V gene: TRBV7-3
clone size: NA
J gene: TRBJ2-1
CDR3 DNA: TGTGCCAGCAGCCCGGGAGGGGGGCAGTTCTTC
CDR3 protein: CASSPGGGQFF

D gene: TRBD2
V gene: TRBV27
clone size: NA
J gene: TRBJ2-5
CDR3 DNA: TGTGCCAGCAGCCCCAGGGTTAGCGGGAGTGGGACCCAGTACTTC
CDR3 protein: CASSPRVSGSGTQYF

D gene: NA
V gene: TRBV4-2
clone size: NA
J gene: TRBJ1-4
CDR3 DNA: TGTGCCAGCAGCCAAGAGCCGGGTGGGGCTGCAACTAATGAAAAACTGTTTTTT
CDR3 protein: CASSQEPGGAATNEKLFF

D gene: NA
V gene: TRBV5-1
clone size: once
J gene: TRBJ2-7
CDR3 DNA: TGCGCCAGCAGCCCCAAAACTAGCACCTACGAGCAGTACTTC
CDR3 protein: CASSPKTSTYEQYF

D gene: TRBD1
V gene: TRBV7-2
clone size: NA
J gene: TRBJ2-1
CDR3 DNA: TGTGCCAGCAGCCCCGGACAGGTTGGGCAGTTCTTC
CDR3 protein: CASSPGQVGQFF

D gene: NA
V gene: TRBV5-5
clone size: NA
J gene: TRBJ1-2
CDR3 DNA: TGTGCCAGCAGCCCGACAGGCTACCCGGGCTACTATGGCTACACCTTC
CDR3 protein: CASSPTGYPGYYGYTF

D gene: NA
V gene: TRBV5-1
clone size: few
J gene: TRBJ2-3
CDR3 DNA: TGCGCCAGCAGCCCCGGGGGGCTAGCGGCAGATACGCAGTATTTT
CDR3 protein: CASSPGGLAADTQYF

D gene: TRBD2
V gene: TRBV10-3
clone size: NA
J gene: TRBJ2-2
CDR3 DNA: TGTGCCATCCGAGCGGGAGGGGTCGGGGAGCTGTTTTTT
CDR3 protein: CAIRAGGVGELFF

D gene: TRBD2
V gene: TRBV11-2
clone size: NA
J gene: TRBJ2-1
CDR3 DNA: TGTGCCAGCAGCTCTCTTACTAGCGGGAGTAAGGATGAGCAGTTCTTC
CDR3 protein: CASSSLTSGSKDEQFF

D gene: TRBD1
V gene: TRBV5-1
clone size: NA
J gene: TRBJ1-2
CDR3 DNA: TGCGCCAGCAGCCCCACCCTGGGGGGGACAGGGACGTCCCACTATGGCTACACCTTC
CDR3 protein: CASSPTLGGTGTSHYGYTF

D gene: TRBD1
V gene: TRBV6-5
clone size: NA
J gene: TRBJ2-3
CDR3 DNA: TGTGCCACCCGGACAGGGAGCACAGATACGCAGTATTTT
CDR3 protein: CATRTGSTDTQYF

D gene: NA
V gene: TRBV19
clone size: NA
J gene: TRBJ1-5
CDR3 DNA: TGTGCCAGTACCCCCGGCCAGGTATCATGGAGCAATCAGCCCCAGCATTTT
CDR3 protein: CASTPGQVSWSNQPQHF

D gene: NA
V gene: TRBV7-3
clone size: NA
J gene: TRBJ2-1
CDR3 DNA: TGTGCCAGCAGCCCCCGGGGGGCCCCGAGCTATGAGCAGTTCTTC
CDR3 protein: CASSPRGAPSYEQFF

D gene: TRBD1
V gene: TRBV6-5
clone size: NA
J gene: TRBJ1-2
CDR3 DNA: TGTGCCAGCAGTAGGGGACAGACGAACTATGGCTACACCTTC
CDR3 protein: CASSRGQTNYGYTF

D gene: TRBD2
V gene: TRBV7-2
clone size: few
J gene: TRBJ2-2
CDR3 DNA: TGTGCCAGCAGCTTTTCTTGGGCGGGAGGTACGAACACCGGGGAGCTGTTTTTT
CDR3 protein: CASSFSWAGGTNTGELFF

D gene: TRBD1
V gene: TRBV19
clone size: NA
J gene: TRBJ2-3
CDR3 DNA: TGTGCCAGTAGTATTCGGCAGGGGGCGGTGGATACGCAGTATTTT
CDR3 protein: CASSIRQGAVDTQYF

D gene: NA
V gene: TRBV5-4
clone size: few
J gene: TRBJ2-1
CDR3 DNA: TGTGCCAGCAGCCCCCAGATAGCGGAGAACAATGAGCAGTTCTTC
CDR3 protein: CASSPQIAENNEQFF

D gene: TRBD1
V gene: TRBV29-1
clone size: NA
J gene: TRBJ1-2
CDR3 DNA: TGCAGCGTTGAGGTGGGGACAGGCTGCTTCTTC
CDR3 protein: CSVEVGTGCFF

D gene: NA
V gene: TRBV9
clone size: once
J gene: TRBJ2-1
CDR3 DNA: TGTGCCAGCAGCGCCGGGGCCTACAATGAGCAGTTCTTC
CDR3 protein: CASSAGAYNEQFF

D gene: TRBD2
V gene: TRBV9
clone size: NA
J gene: TRBJ2-1
CDR3 DNA: TGTGCCAGCAGCGTAGGGGCTAGCGGGAGCTCCTACAATGAGCAGTTCTTC
CDR3 protein: CASSVGASGSSYNEQFF

D gene: NA
V gene: TRBV5-8
clone size: once
J gene: TRBJ2-1
CDR3 DNA: TGTGCCAGCAGCTTGGTGGTAGCCAAACAGTTCTTC
CDR3 protein: CASSLVVAKQFF

D gene: TRBD2
V gene: TRBV6-5
clone size: NA
J gene: TRBJ2-2
CDR3 DNA: TGTGCCAGCAGTTACGGGGCGGGGGCCGGGGAGCTGTTTTTT
CDR3 protein: CASSYGAGAGELFF

D gene: TRBD2
V gene: TRBV19
clone size: NA
J gene: TRBJ2-4
CDR3 DNA: TGTGCCAGTAGTATAGGAGGACTAGCGGGAGTTGGGGCAAACATTCAGTACTTC
CDR3 protein: CASSIGGLAGVGANIQYF

D gene: TRBD2
V gene: TRBV6-5
clone size: few
J gene: TRBJ2-1
CDR3 DNA: TGTGCCAGCAGCCGGCGGGAGGCCTACAATGAGCAGTTCTTC
CDR3 protein: CASSRREAYNEQFF

D gene: NA
V gene: TRBV6-5
clone size: NA
J gene: TRBJ1-4
CDR3 DNA: TGTGCCAGCAGCCGGGCCGGAGGGCGGGGTGAAAAACTGTTTTTT
CDR3 protein: CASSRAGGRGEKLFF

D gene: TRBD1
V gene: TRBV18
clone size: NA
J gene: TRBJ1-1
CDR3 DNA: TGTGCCAGCTCACCACCAACAGGGGAGATTAACACTGAAGCTTTCTTT
CDR3 protein: CASSPPTGEINTEAFF

D gene: TRBD2
V gene: TRBV5-1
clone size: NA
J gene: TRBJ2-1
CDR3 DNA: TGCGCCAGCAGCCCTAGCGGGAGCTCCTACAATGAGCAGTTCTTC
CDR3 protein: CASSPSGSSYNEQFF

D gene: TRBD2
V gene: TRBV5-1
clone size: few
J gene: TRBJ2-7
CDR3 DNA: TGCGCCAGCAGCGCGGGGGGCGGCGGGAGGAACTACGAGCAGTACTTC
CDR3 protein: CASSAGGGGRNYEQYF

D gene: TRBD1
V gene: TRBV20-1
clone size: NA
J gene: TRBJ2-7
CDR3 DNA: TGCAGTGCTAGTGGGACAGGGGGCTTCGGGCTCGAGCAGTACTTC
CDR3 protein: CSASGTGGFGLEQYF

D gene: TRBD2
V gene: TRBV24-1
clone size: NA
J gene: TRBJ2-3
CDR3 DNA: TGTGCCACCAGTGGACTAGCGGGGAACACAGATACGCAGTATTTT
CDR3 protein: CATSGLAGNTDTQYF

D gene: TRBD1
V gene: TRBV29-1
clone size: NA
J gene: TRBJ2-7
CDR3 DNA: TGCAGCGTTGAAGGGACAGGGGCCTACGAGCAGTACTTC
CDR3 protein: CSVEGTGAYEQYF

D gene: NA
V gene: TRBV4-1
clone size: NA
J gene: TRBJ1-2
CDR3 DNA: TGCGCCAGCAGCCAAGAGCGGGGGCCCCATGGCTACACCTTC
CDR3 protein: CASSQERGPHGYTF

D gene: NA
V gene: TRBV4-2
clone size: once
J gene: TRBJ2-3
CDR3 DNA: TGTGCCAGCAGCCAACAGGACTCATCTAGCACAGATACGCAGTATTTT
CDR3 protein: CASSQQDSSSTDTQYF

D gene: NA
V gene: TRBV5-5
clone size: NA
J gene: TRBJ2-7
CDR3 DNA: TGTGCCAGCAACCAGGGGGGACCCACGGCCCGGATGCAGTACTTC
CDR3 protein: CASNQGGPTARMQYF

D gene: NA
V gene: TRBV5-4
clone size: NA
J gene: TRBJ1-1
CDR3 DNA: TGTGCCAGCAGCTCCACAGTGAACACTGAAGCTTTCTTT
CDR3 protein: CASSSTVNTEAFF

D gene: NA
V gene: TRBV30
clone size: NA
J gene: TRBJ2-5
CDR3 DNA: TGTGCCTGGACTCCCCAGGGACTGGAGACCCAGTACTTC
CDR3 protein: CAWTPQGLETQYF

D gene: NA
V gene: TRBV4-2
clone size: NA
J gene: TRBJ2-4
CDR3 DNA: TGTGCCAGCAGCCAAGATCGGGGGAGAAACATTCAGTACTTC
CDR3 protein: CASSQDRGRNIQYF

D gene: NA
V gene: TRBV10-3
clone size: NA
J gene: TRBJ1-5
CDR3 DNA: TGTGCCATCAGCCCCCGAGGGGGACGGGGTGATAGCAATCAGCCCCAGCATTTT
CDR3 protein: CAISPRGGRGDSNQPQHF

D gene: TRBD1
V gene: TRBV19
clone size: once
J gene: TRBJ1-2
CDR3 DNA: TGTGCCAGTAGTATCTCCGGACAGGGGGCTGCCTATGGCTACACCTTC
CDR3 protein: CASSISGQGAAYGYTF

D gene: TRBD2
V gene: TRBV7-8
clone size: NA
J gene: TRBJ2-7
CDR3 DNA: TGTGCCAGCAGCTCAATAGCGGGAGGGAAGGGCGAGCAGTACTTC
CDR3 protein: CASSSIAGGKGEQYF

D gene: NA
V gene: TRBV27
clone size: NA
J gene: TRBJ1-6
CDR3 DNA: TGTGCCAGCAGGGGCAGGGGCGGCTCACCCCTCCACTTT
CDR3 protein: CASRGRGGSPLHF

D gene: NA
V gene: TRBV2
clone size: NA
J gene: TRBJ2-7
CDR3 DNA: TGTGCCAGCAGCCCCATCCCCGGTCCGCGTGGGTACTTC
CDR3 protein: CASSPIPGPRGYF

D gene: NA
V gene: TRBV2
clone size: NA
J gene: TRBJ2-5
CDR3 DNA: TGTGCCAGCAGGGGAGGTGGTTTGGAGACCCAGTACTTC
CDR3 protein: CASRGGGLETQYF